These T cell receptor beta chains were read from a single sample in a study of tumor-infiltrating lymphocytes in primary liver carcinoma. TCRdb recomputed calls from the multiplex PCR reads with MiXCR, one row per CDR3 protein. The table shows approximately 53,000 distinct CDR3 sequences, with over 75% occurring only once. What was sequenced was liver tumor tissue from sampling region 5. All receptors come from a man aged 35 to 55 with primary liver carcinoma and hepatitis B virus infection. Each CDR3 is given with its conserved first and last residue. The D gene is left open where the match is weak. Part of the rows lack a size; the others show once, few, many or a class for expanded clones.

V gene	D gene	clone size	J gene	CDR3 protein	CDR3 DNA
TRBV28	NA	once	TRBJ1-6	CANGSRVDSPLHF	TGTGCCAACGGTAGCAGGGTGGACTCACCCCTCCACTTT
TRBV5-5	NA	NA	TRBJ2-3	CASSTPTVIPLQYF	TGTGCCAGCAGCACTCCGACAGTGATCCCCCTGCAGTATTTT
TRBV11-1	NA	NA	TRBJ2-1	CANSPRLADSYNEQFF	TGTGCCAACAGCCCCAGGTTGGCGGACTCCTACAATGAGCAGTTCTTC
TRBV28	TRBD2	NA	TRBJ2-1	CASSLFDRLAGGLQFF	TGTGCCAGCAGTTTGTTTGACAGACTAGCGGGAGGTTTGCAGTTCTTC
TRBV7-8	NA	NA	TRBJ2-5	CASSLTIGKETQYF	TGTGCCAGCAGCTTGACTATTGGGAAAGAGACCCAGTACTTC
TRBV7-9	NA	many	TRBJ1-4	CASSLGLGGEKLFF	TGTGCCAGCAGCTTAGGCCTGGGGGGTGAAAAACTGTTTTTT
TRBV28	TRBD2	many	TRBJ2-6	CASTGGNSGANVLTF	TGTGCCAGCACGGGGGGGAACTCTGGGGCCAACGTCCTGACTTTC
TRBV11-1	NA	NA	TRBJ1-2	CASSFKALGYGYAF	TGTGCCAGCAGCTTCAAGGCACTTGGCTATGGCTACGCCTTC
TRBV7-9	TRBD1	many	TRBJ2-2	CASSAGTGMAGELFF	TGTGCCAGCAGCGCCGGGACAGGGATGGCAGGGGAGCTGTTTTTT
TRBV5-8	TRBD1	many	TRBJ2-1	CASSLGTGNNEQFF	TGTGCCAGCAGCTTGGGGACAGGGAACAATGAGCAGTTCTTC
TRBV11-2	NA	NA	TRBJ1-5	CASSLIVVTGSDQPQHF	TGTGCCAGCAGCTTAATAGTGGTAACAGGGAGCGATCAGCCCCAGCATTTT
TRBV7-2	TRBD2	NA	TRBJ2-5	CASSPTGLAGVETQYF	TGTGCCAGCAGCCCTACGGGACTAGCGGGGGTGGAGACCCAGTACTTC
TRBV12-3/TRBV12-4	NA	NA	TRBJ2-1	CASQFREGNEQFF	TGTGCCAGCCAATTTCGCGAAGGCAATGAGCAGTTCTTC
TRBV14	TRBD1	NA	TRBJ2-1	CASSQEAQWTGYIEQFF	TGTGCCAGCAGCCAAGAGGCTCAGTGGACAGGGTACATTGAGCAGTTCTTC
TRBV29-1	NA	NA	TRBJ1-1	CSAYKWATSAEAVF	TGCAGCGCCTACAAGTGGGCAACCTCTGCTGAAGCTGTCTTT
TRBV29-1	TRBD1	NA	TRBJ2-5	CSVEANRGQAGTQYF	TGCAGCGTTGAAGCGAACAGGGGGCAAGCAGGGACCCAGTACTTC
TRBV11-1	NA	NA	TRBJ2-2	CAGSYTGPFSGGLFF	TGTGCTGGCAGCTATACAGGACCTTTCTCCGGGGGGCTGTTTTTT
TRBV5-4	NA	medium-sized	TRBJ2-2	CASRPGANTGELFF	TGTGCCAGCAGGCCAGGGGCGAACACCGGGGAGCTGTTTTTT
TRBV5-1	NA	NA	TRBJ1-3	CASTTGSGNTVYF	TGCGCCAGCACTACAGGATCGGGAAACACCGTATATTTT
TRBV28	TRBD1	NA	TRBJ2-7	CASILQGPVGQYF	TGTGCCAGCATTTTACAGGGGCCCGTGGGGCAATACTTC
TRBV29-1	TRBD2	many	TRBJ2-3	CSAPGTSGRVIDTQYF	TGCAGCGCACCCGGGACTAGCGGGAGGGTTATCGATACGCAGTATTTT
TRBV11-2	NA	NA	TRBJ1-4	CASSFLTGPSEKLLF	TGTGCCAGCAGCTTCCTGACAGGCCCTAGTGAAAAACTGTTATTT
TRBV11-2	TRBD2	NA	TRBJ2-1	CASSRTSGSSCNEQFF	TGTGCCAGTAGCCGGACTAGCGGCAGCTCCTGCAATGAGCAGTTCTTC
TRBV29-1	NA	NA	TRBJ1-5	CRVGDVGYQPQHF	TGCAGGGTCGGGGACGTGGGCTATCAGCCCCAGCATTTT
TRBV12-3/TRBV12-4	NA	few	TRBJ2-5	CASRSGFPETQYF	TGTGCCAGCAGGTCAGGTTTCCCGGAGACCCAGTACTTC
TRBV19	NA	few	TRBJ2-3	CASSMSSGAPDTQYF	TGTGCCAGTAGTATGTCGTCAGGGGCCCCAGATACGCAGTATTTT
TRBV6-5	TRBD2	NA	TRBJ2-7	CANIGLVVGEQYF	TGTGCTAACATCGGACTAGTTGTGGGCGAGCAGTACTTC
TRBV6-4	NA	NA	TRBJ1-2	CASSPNLGTNYGCIF	TGTGCCAGCAGTCCCAACTTGGGGACTAACTATGGTTGCATCTTC
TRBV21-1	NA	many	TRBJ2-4	CASSKSTRGRDKNIQYF	TGTGCCAGCAGCAAATCGACCAGGGGGCGCGACAAAAACATTCAGTACTTC
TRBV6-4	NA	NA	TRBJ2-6	CANSPGPGANVLTF	TGTGCTAACAGCCCCGGCCCGGGGGCCAACGTCCTGACTTTC
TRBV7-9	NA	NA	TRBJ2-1	CASGLEHWEWQFF	TGTGCCAGCGGCTTAGAGCATTGGGAATGGCAGTTCTTC
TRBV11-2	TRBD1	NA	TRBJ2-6	CTSGMGGDRGISLSVANVLTF	TGTACCAGCGGCATGGGGGGAGACAGGGGCATTTCCCTCTCTGTGGCCAACGTCCTGACTTTC